What follows is one T cell receptor (beta chain) and its context. Its antigen is undetermined. The table came from immunoSEQ multiplex PCR; TCRdb's copy has only in-frame clones and leaves some out. The sample lists 280,000 or so clones, 88% occurring once. The data originate from a study of cytomegalovirus exposure and HLA in healthy donors. Trimming took 5 bases from V and 7 from J, leaving 8 bases between them. Germline V gives CDR1 SEHNR, CDR2 FQNEAQ (reference sequence). The length of the CDR3 is 11 residues. General study points: The majority of TCR sequences were rare, yet some public TCRs appeared in many donors. Cytomegalovirus-associated status was assigned to approximately 160 TCR beta chains.

Sequenced material: PBMCs. The chain recombines TRBV7-9 with TRBJ2-5; no firm D call. The receptor was isolated from a woman under 30 in good health and CMV-seronegative. CDR3 sequence: CASSPPGTQYF. The CDR3 coding sequence is TGTGCCAGCAGCCCTCCCGGGACCCAGTACTTC. Full variable domain (rest looked up from reference TRBV7-9 and TRBJ2-5): DTGVSQNPRHKITKRGQNVTFRCDPISEHNRLYWYRQTLGQGPEFLTYFQNEAQLEKSRLLSDRFSAERPKGSFSTLEIQRTEQGDSAMYLCASSPPGTQYFGPGTRLLVL.